This T cell receptor beta chain was identified in a study of monozygotic twins with cystic fibrosis. Study results and limitations: Nucleotide-identical clonotype sharing was significantly higher within monozygotic CF twin pairs than between unrelated CF individuals. J usage was most co-twin-similar in 8 of 16 pairs, V in 13.

The assay was immunoSEQ multiplex PCR, and TCRdb's table has in-frame clones only and misses some. The table shows 25,000 to 30,000 clones, with 70% to 90% occurring only once. This clone is a singleton in its sample. What it binds is unknown. The junction had 5 bases not matched to a gene; V was cut back by 7 bases and J by 4 bases. This CDR3 is built from 14 residues. Germline values: CDR1 LNHDA, CDR2 SQIVND (reference sequence). This receptor was identified in a girl aged 2 to 10 with cystic fibrosis. The V call is TRBV19, the J call TRBJ1-3, with 9 bases that match TRBD1. The material sequenced was blood. The CDR3 DNA reads as TGTGCCAGTATCCGGACAGGGGTGGGAAACACCATATATTTT. Amino acids: CASIRTGVGNTIYF. Looking up the rest from reference TRBV19 and TRBJ1-3 gives the full variable domain: DGGITQSPKYLFRKEGQNVTLSCEQNLNHDAMYWYRQDPGQGLRLIYYSQIVNDFQKGDIAEGYSVSREKKESFPLTVTSAQKNPTAFYLCASIRTGVGNTIYFGEGSWLTVV.